The entry that follows covers one T cell receptor beta chain sequence. Sequenced by immunoSEQ multiplex PCR; TCRdb stores in-frame clones only, minus some. Seen here are some 50,000 clones, approximately 81% observed once, and the top ten hold around 6.8%. This sample stems from a study of OX40 agonist ivuxolimab in advanced cancers. Overall study context: The dose-escalation group included hepatocellular carcinoma, melanoma, renal cell carcinoma and head and neck cancer. Among those enrolled, mean age was around 60 years (range roughly 23 to 90) and 82.7% were male.

From germline, CDR1 is MDHEN and CDR2 SYDVKM. This CDR3 is built from 15 residues. The V gene end was trimmed by 4 bases and the J gene end by 8 bases; junction bases not matched to a gene: 3. This receptor was identified in an adult with an advanced solid tumor such as melanoma, head and neck, liver or kidney cancer. The genes are TRBV28 and TRBJ2-1; the match to TRBD2 covers 15 bases. Sequencing was performed on CD4+ or CD8+ T cells sorted from blood, taken in a trial of the OX40 agonist ivuxolimab. CDR3 bases: TGTGCCAGCAGTTGGACTAGCGGGAGGGCCCATGAGCAGTTCTTC. This translates into CASSWTSGRAHEQFF.